This T cell receptor (beta chain) was found in a study of T-cell memory formation after mild COVID-19. Whole-study findings and limits: Memory sampled before infection contained some responding clones, suggesting cross-reactive memory joined. CD4+ bias marked clones expanding day 15 to 37, unlike balanced contracting clones.

TCRdb reprocessed the 5' RACE reads via MiXCR and lists one record per CDR3 protein. The top ten hold more than 9% of the sample, which has roughly 450,000 distinct CDR3 sequences, 18% seen once. This clonotype turned up a few times. Its antigen is undetermined. Sequencing input: PBMCs or a T cell subset sorted from them (not recorded which). The sequence was obtained from an adult woman who had mild COVID-19 (a few samples of this study predate the infection). Cell type and time point are not known.

CDR3 sequence (DNA): TGCAGTGCTAGAACTCCTGGACAAAGGTCCGCTGAAGCTTTCTTT. Translating gives CSARTPGQRSAEAFF. This sequence joins TRBV20-1 and TRBJ1-1; D might be TRBD1 (5 bases). Germline-derived CDR1 and CDR2 are DFQATT and SNEGSKA (reference sequence). The CDR3 extends over 15 amino acids. The V end was cut by 2 bases, the J end by 6 bases, with 19 bases between.